This T cell receptor (beta chain) was profiled in a study of regulatory T cells in long-lasting Graves disease. Study-wide results and caveats: In persistent patients, shared public clonotypes (2,741) outnumbered those in new patients (approximately 940). Persistent cases favored TRBV28, TRBJ1-2 and TRBJ2-5.

The time point is: newly diagnosed GD, antithyroid drugs for less than 3 months. Isolated PBMC RNA provided the starting material for the TCR library. Researchers made TCR beta libraries by using iRepertoire HTBI primers and running Arm-PCR on CDR3 regions. As processed by the authors: From all samples, identification returned over 11 TRBJ and approximately 67 TRBV segments. TCRdb fed the multiplex PCR reads into MiXCR, producing one record per CDR3 protein. The V and J calls here are based on TCRdb, not the publication. The sample has around 250,000 distinct CDR3 sequences, around 20% seen once. The CDR3 covers 16 residues. The V and J ends lost 4 bases and 2 bases, in that order; junction bases with no gene match: 9. The germline CDR1 and CDR2 sequences are SGHKS and YYEKEE (reference sequence). This clonotype was recorded many times. Its antigen is as yet unknown.

This specimen consisted of peripheral blood mononuclear cells (PBMCs), obtained at new diagnosis, from a patient treated with antithyroid drugs. The receptor was isolated from a female donor with Graves disease. The chain carries TRBV5-5 and TRBJ2-3; 8 nucleotides agree with TRBD2. In nucleotides, the CDR3 is TGTGCCAGCAGCCCGGGGGGGTGGGGGGCCACAGATACGCAGTATTTT. It codes for CASSPGGWGATDTQYF.